Given below is one T cell receptor (beta chain) in context. Sequenced by immunoSEQ multiplex PCR; TCRdb stores in-frame clones only, minus some. The table records around 160,000 clones, 84% of them present only once. The sample is drawn from a study of blood T cell repertoires in COVID-19. Background on the study: Sources were T cells, B-cell-depleted T cells, or PBMCs; the material itself was cDNA or gDNA.

Clinical histories supplied by participants themselves formed the basis of cohort assignment. V was trimmed by 7 bases and J by 2 bases, leaving 11 bases between them. From germline, CDR1 is KGHDR and CDR2 SFDVKD. This CDR3 is 14 amino acids long. This receptor was identified in a woman aged 45-60 years who had been exposed to COVID-19. The chain carries TRBV24-1 and TRBJ2-1, with D possibly being TRBD2 (5 bases). Sequencing was performed on PBMCs or T cells enriched from blood (not recorded which). The CDR3 nucleotides are TGTGCCACCAGCCGGGGTACCACCTACAATGAGCAGTTCTTC. Protein sequence: CATSRGTTYNEQFF.